These T cell receptor beta chains were read from a single sample in a study of T cell responses to AZD1222 COVID-19 vaccine. Assay: immunoSEQ multiplex PCR; the TCRdb copy retains only in-frame clones and omits some. This sample carries about 200,000 clones, 80% to 90% of them seen once, and the ten largest clones take 7.7%. The material was peripheral blood, obtained on day 0 of AZD1222 vaccination. All receptors come from an adult in good health. CDR3s include the opening cysteine and the closing phenylalanine or tryptophan. The order of the fields is clone size, D gene, J gene, V gene, CDR3 protein, CDR3 DNA. D genes are given only for firm matches. Only part of the rows carry a size: once, few, many, or a class if the clone is expanded.

NA | NA | TRBJ1-6 | TRBV28 | CASSPLLSDSPLHF | TGTGCCAGCAGCCCCCTTCTATCAGATTCACCCCTCCACTTT
NA | NA | TRBJ2-7 | TRBV10-3 | CATRGGQRVGQRYEQYF | TGTGCCACCCGGGGGGGACAGAGGGTGGGTCAACGCTACGAGCAGTACTTC
NA | TRBD2 | TRBJ2-1 | TRBV5-6 | CASISGRSYNEQFF | TGTGCCAGCATTAGCGGGCGCTCCTACAATGAGCAGTTCTTC
NA | NA | TRBJ2-1 | TRBV30 | CAWSSQGAPLFEQFF | TGTGCCTGGAGTTCCCAGGGTGCCCCCCTTTTTGAGCAGTTCTTC
NA | NA | TRBJ1-2 | TRBV19 | CASSPGTEVYGYTF | TGTGCCAGTAGTCCCGGGACTGAGGTTTATGGCTACACCTTC
NA | NA | TRBJ2-3 | TRBV18 | CASSPPSGTDTQYF | TGTGCCAGCTCACCACCGTCAGGGACAGATACGCAGTATTTT
NA | TRBD1 | TRBJ2-7 | TRBV6-6 | CASRPGAGGYEQYF | TGTGCCAGCCGCCCCGGGGCAGGGGGCTACGAGCAGTACTTC
NA | NA | TRBJ2-1 | TRBV12-3/TRBV12-4 | CASSSTGEQFF | TGTGCCAGCAGTTCAACAGGTGAGCAGTTCTTC
NA | NA | TRBJ1-1 | TRBV4-3 | CASSLKVSNTEAFF | TGCGCCAGCAGCCTCAAAGTGAGTAACACTGAAGCTTTCTTT
NA | TRBD2 | TRBJ2-3 | TRBV24-1 | CATSDPLAGGRDTQYF | TGTGCCACCAGTGACCCACTAGCGGGGGGGAGAGATACGCAGTATTTT
NA | TRBD1 | TRBJ1-1 | TRBV10-3 | CATRQGGSNTEAFF | TGTGCCACCCGACAGGGGGGTTCGAACACTGAAGCTTTCTTT
NA | NA | TRBJ2-7 | TRBV30 | CAWSVGGASEQYF | TGTGCCTGGAGTGTTGGTGGGGCCTCAGAGCAGTACTTC
NA | NA | TRBJ1-6 | TRBV4-3 | CASSQEDRFSGNNSPLHF | TGCGCCAGCAGCCAAGAAGACAGGTTCTCAGGGAATAATTCACCCCTCCACTTT
NA | NA | TRBJ1-4 | TRBV6-5 | CASVGGREKLFF | TGTGCCAGCGTCGGGGGGCGAGAAAAACTGTTTTTT
NA | NA | TRBJ2-7 | TRBV15 | CATRLGGDSFGEQYF | TGTGCCACCCGGCTCGGCGGGGACTCCTTTGGGGAGCAGTACTTC
NA | NA | TRBJ2-2 | TRBV6-2/TRBV6-3 | CASSYLWGPNTGELFF | TGTGCCAGCAGTTACTTATGGGGGCCGAACACCGGGGAGCTGTTTTTT
once | TRBD1 | TRBJ2-1 | TRBV9 | CASSGRDRGTLSKFF | TGTGCCAGCAGCGGCCGGGACAGGGGGACTCTTTCCAAGTTCTTC